The 23 T cell receptor beta chains presented below share a single source sample, sequenced in a study of T cells in Graves' hyperthyroidism and ophthalmopathy. Amplification targeted TCR beta CDR3 regions from RNA transcripts. With the HTBI primer set, the TCR CDR3 went through a first round of RT-PCR. TCRdb re-analysed the multiplex PCR reads in MiXCR, keeping a single row per CDR3 protein. Of around 540,000 distinct CDR3 sequences listed, about 16% are singletons. The sequencing sample was made of blood. These receptors were collected from a woman aged 25 to 39 with Graves' ophthalmopathy.

There are many counts of this clonotype. The rearrangement links TRBV20-1 to TRBJ1-5; 8 nucleotides align to TRBD1. J was trimmed by 5 bases and V by 1 base; bases with no gene match: 13. The CDR3 has 17 residues. Looked up from germline, CDR1 is DFQATT and CDR2 is SNEGSKA (reference sequence). The CDR3 is CSARGGSGGARDQPQHF. CDR3 DNA sequence: TGCAGTGCTAGAGGGGGATCAGGGGGCGCGAGGGATCAGCCCCAGCATTTT.

The V call is TRBV6-2 or TRBV6-3, the J call TRBJ2-3; possibly TRBD1 or TRBD2 for D (5 bases each). The CDR3 runs to 20 residues. Germline V gene lookup returns CDR1 MNHEY and CDR2 SVGEGT. Trimming removed 2 bases at V and 0 bases at J, with 24 bases between. CDR3 in DNA: TGTGCCAGCAGTTACAACAGGACCCCGGGGCTCCTCGCTAGCACAGATACGCAGTATTTT. This encodes CASSYNRTPGLLASTDTQYF.

This clonotype appeared a few times. The rearrangement uses TRBV19 and TRBJ1-5; D remains unclear. Germline V gives CDR1 LNHDA, CDR2 SQIVND (reference sequence). The CDR3 is 9 amino acids. Trimming left V 7 bases short and J 16 bases short, with 11 bases between. The DNA for the CDR3 is TGTGCCAGTAAAGCAGGTATCCATTTT. It yields the protein CASKAGIHF.

This clonotype was counted many times. The rearrangement links TRBV11-2 to TRBJ1-4; D possibly corresponds to TRBD1 (6 bases). The CDR3 has 17 amino acids. The V end was cut by 1 base, the J end by 7 bases, with 19 bases between. Germline V gene data show CDR1 as SGHAT and CDR2 as FQNNGV. The chain's CDR3 is CASSLAGASGRGEKLFF. CDR3 coding DNA: TGTGCCAGCAGCTTAGCAGGGGCTTCCGGGAGGGGTGAAAAACTGTTTTTT.

The chain is built from TRBV28 and TRBJ2-7; 12 nucleotides match TRBD1. Germline V lookup: CDR1 MDHEN, CDR2 SYDVKM. The CDR3 covers 13 residues. V lost 7 bases and J lost 6; bases outside the gene matches: 4. The CDR3 nucleotides read TGTGCCAGCATCGGGACAGGGGGCTTCGAGCAGTACTTC. This encodes CASIGTGGFEQYF.

This clonotype was observed many times. The rearrangement uses TRBV4-2 and TRBJ2-3; D remains unclear. Between the trimmed V and J ends, which lost 0 bases and 6 bases, there was a span of 4 bases. The CDR3 length is 12 residues. In germline, CDR1 is LGHNA, CDR2 YNFKEQ. The CDR3 region has the DNA TGTGCCAGCAGCCAAGATATGGATACGCAGTATTTT. It encodes CASSQDMDTQYF.

This clonotype was seen a few times. This chain uses TRBV6-1 with TRBJ1-5, with 8 bases lining up with TRBD1. J lost 7 bases, V lost 5 bases, and 10 bases had no gene match. The CDR3 totals 15 residues. Germline CDR1 and CDR2: MNHNS and SASEGT. The CDR3 loop is CASSTTGGAGQPQHF. The CDR3 DNA sequence: TGTGCCAGCAGTACCACAGGGGGTGCAGGGCAGCCCCAGCATTTT.

This clonotype was observed a handful of times. The genes are TRBV10-3 and TRBJ1-2; tentatively, D is TRBD1 (5 bases). CDR1 ENHRY and CDR2 SYGVKD come from the germline V gene. This CDR3 has 15 residues. V lost 2 bases and J lost 7, with 17 bases in between. CDR3 in amino acids: CAISEDLGQGGGYTF. The CDR3 region has the DNA TGTGCCATCAGTGAGGATCTCGGGCAGGGTGGTGGCTACACCTTC.

The V gene is TRBV5-1, the J gene TRBJ2-2; 7 nucleotides align to TRBD2. This CDR3 comprises 17 residues. Germline CDR1 reads SGHRS; CDR2 reads YFSETQ. The junction had 7 bases not matched to a gene; V was cut back by 0 bases and J by 2 bases. The CDR3 DNA is TGCGCCAGCAGCTTGGACGCGGGAGCATCAAACACCGGGGAGCTGTTTTTT. Encoded protein: CASSLDAGASNTGELFF.

In its sample, this clonotype was seen many times. This rearrangement joins TRBV7-2 to TRBJ1-3, with TRBD1 matching over 9 bases. This CDR3 region has 15 residues. The J segment lost 4 bases and the V segment lost 3 bases, leaving 4 bases of the junction unmatched. Germline V gene lookup returns CDR1 SGHTA and CDR2 FQGNSA. CDR3 nucleotide sequence: TGTGCCAGCAGCTTCGGGACAGGGAAGGGAAACACCATATATTTT. It encodes CASSFGTGKGNTIYF.

This clonotype was observed many times. The chain has TRBV6-1 and TRBJ1-2, with D unclear. The ends were cut back, 3 bases at V and 4 bases at J, with 12 bases in the middle. CDR1 is MNHNS and CDR2 is SASEGT in the germline V gene. CDR3 length: 14 residues. The chain's CDR3 is CASSETRMSYGYTF. Written as DNA, the CDR3 is TGTGCCAGCAGTGAGACCCGGATGTCCTATGGCTACACCTTC.

The rearrangement uses TRBV10-3 and TRBJ1-1; the D gene is possibly TRBD1 (5 bases). The germline V gene has CDR1 ENHRY and CDR2 SYGVKD. Trimming removed 2 bases from V and 3 bases from J, with 16 bases in between. The CDR3 is 16 residues long. CDR3 DNA: TGTGCCATCAGTGAGAAATATGGGGGTAGGGACACTGAAGCTTTCTTT. Its translation: CAISEKYGGRDTEAFF.

The chain uses TRBV27 and TRBJ1-1; TRBD1 agrees at 8 bases. Per the germline V gene, CDR1 is MNHEY and CDR2 is SMNVEV (reference sequence). This CDR3 is built from 15 residues. The J segment lost 1 base and the V segment lost 4 bases, leaving 5 bases of the junction unmatched. In DNA form, the CDR3 reads TGTGCCAGCAGTTACAGGGGGATAAAGAACACTGAAGCTTTCTTT. As protein: CASSYRGIKNTEAFF.

This sequence joins TRBV5-4 and TRBJ2-7; 10 bases are a match to TRBD2. The V gene's germline CDR1 is SGHNT and CDR2 YYREEE (reference sequence). V trimming: 0 bases; J trimming: 7 bases; junction bases outside the gene matches: 7. The CDR3 has 15 residues. The CDR3 coding sequence is TGTGCCAGCAGCTTGGGAACTAGCGGGGCGGAAGAGCAGTACTTC. Its protein product is CASSLGTSGAEEQYF.

The chain is built from TRBV5-6 and TRBJ2-5; TRBD2 might be the D (5 bases). Germline V gives CDR1 SGHDT, CDR2 YYEEEE. The CDR3 covers 17 residues. The V end was cut by 1 base, the J end by 6 bases, with 22 bases between. The CDR3 region has the DNA TGTGCCAGCAGCTTGTCGGATCCTAGCTTCCTGGGAAAGACCCAGTACTTC. Translated, it gives CASSLSDPSFLGKTQYF.

J is TRBJ1-5 and V is TRBV28; D unresolved. With 6 bases removed from V and 4 bases from J, the gap between germline ends came to 13 bases. CDR1 MDHEN and CDR2 SYDVKM come from the germline V gene. CDR3 length: 14 amino acids. In DNA form, the CDR3 reads TGTGCCAGCAGGGCTGCTGGAGTAAATCAGCCCCAGCATTTT. Its translation: CASRAAGVNQPQHF.

This clonotype was recorded at least ten times. The chain employs TRBV6-1 and TRBJ1-2; 10 bases are shared with TRBD1. This CDR3 comprises 14 residues. Germline V gene sequence: CDR1 MNHNS, CDR2 SASEGT. Losses at the gene ends were 5 bases for V and 5 bases for J; bases not matched to a gene: 5. The DNA for the CDR3 is TGTGCCAGCAGTCGACAGGGGGCCAAATATGGCTACACCTTC. The encoded protein is CASSRQGAKYGYTF.

This clonotype was seen a handful of times. The chain combines TRBV2 with TRBJ2-7, with TRBD1 matching over 9 bases. In germline, CDR1 is SNHLY, CDR2 FYNNEI. V was clipped by 10 bases and J by 3 bases; unmatched bases: 1. The CDR3 is 11 amino acids. The CDR3, as DNA: TGTGCCACGACAGGGGGCTACGAGCAGTACTTC. It yields the protein CATTGGYEQYF. Full variable domain (outside the CDR3, taken from reference TRBV2 and TRBJ2-7): EPEVTQTPSHQVTQMGQEVILRCVPISNHLYFYWYRQILGQKVEFLVSFYNNEISEKSEIFDDQFSVERPDGSNFTLKIRSTKLEDSAMYFCATTGGYEQYFGPGTRLTVT.

Many counts were recorded for this clonotype. The chain employs TRBV6-2 or TRBV6-3 and TRBJ2-7; TRBD2 aligns across 8 bases. CDR1 and CDR2 (germline): MNHEY, SVGEGT. The CDR3 totals 14 residues. V lost 6 bases, J lost 3 bases, and 7 bases stayed unmatched. The CDR3, as DNA: TGTGCCAGCAGACGAGCGGGAGAACGCTACGAGCAGTACTTC. Translation: CASRRAGERYEQYF.

The chain carries TRBV19 and TRBJ2-7; TRBD1 aligns across 8 bases. This CDR3 is built from 17 residues. Unmatched junction bases numbered 11, after V lost 2 bases and J lost 2 bases. Germline CDR1 and CDR2: LNHDA and SQIVND (reference sequence). In DNA form, the CDR3 reads TGTGCCAGTAGTATACGTCCCGGGACAGGAGTTACCTACGAGCAGTACTTC. This codes for CASSIRPGTGVTYEQYF.

The sample holds many counts of this clonotype. The rearrangement joins TRBV28 to TRBJ1-5; D may be TRBD1 (5 bases). This CDR3 region has 15 residues. Germline lookup yields CDR1 MDHEN and CDR2 SYDVKM. V lost 3 bases to trimming and J lost 5 bases, with 14 bases between them. The CDR3 DNA reads as TGTGCCAGCAGTTTCTCCGGGGGTGGGGATCAGCCCCAGCATTTT. This encodes CASSFSGGGDQPQHF. Looking up the rest from reference TRBV28 and TRBJ1-5 gives the full variable domain: DVKVTQSSRYLVKRTGEKVFLECVQDMDHENMFWYRQDPGLGLRLIYFSYDVKMKEKGDIPEGYSVSREKKERFSLILESASTNQTSMYLCASSFSGGGDQPQHFGDGTRLSIL.

This clonotype was picked up a small number of times. The chain carries TRBV25-1 and TRBJ2-7; weak D call: TRBD1 (6 bases). This CDR3 spans 13 amino acids. V dropped 1 base and J dropped 3 bases, with 7 bases sitting between them. CDR1 is MGHDK, CDR2 SYGVNS, per germline. As DNA, the CDR3 is TGTGCCAGCAGTGAATCAGGGGACTACGAGCAGTACTTC. Protein: CASSESGDYEQYF.

The rearrangement uses TRBV27 and TRBJ1-6; D is ambiguous. Germline assignment: CDR1 MNHEY and CDR2 SMNVEV (reference sequence). The CDR3 is made up of 12 amino acids. V dropped 8 bases and J dropped 6 bases, with 8 bases sitting between them. This CDR3 reads CASGESNSPLHF. The CDR3 DNA is TGTGCCAGCGGGGAAAGTAATTCACCCCTCCACTTT.